This entry lists 9 T cell receptor beta chains sequenced from one sample in a study of chemoradiotherapy in HPV16-positive cancers. Clones were read by immunoSEQ multiplex PCR, and TCRdb kept only the in-frame ones, dropping some. The data hold approximately 29,000 clones, with 84% observed a single time. Sequences were derived from blood, sampled from a patient who underwent chemoradiotherapy. All receptors come from a human donor with HPV-associated anogenital cancer.

This clone was detected only once. V is TRBV4-1 and J is TRBJ1-4, with 8 bases identical to TRBD1. With V trimmed by 0 bases and J by 8 bases, 11 bases remained unmatched. The CDR3 sequence is 17 residues long. Germline lookup yields CDR1 MGHRA and CDR2 YSYEKL. DNA of the CDR3: TGCGCCAGCAGCCAAGAAGGGGTTCAGGGGGCCCGGGAAAAACTGTTTTTT. As protein: CASSQEGVQGAREKLFF.

V gene TRBV28 combines with J gene TRBJ2-3; possible D gene TRBD1, 5 bases. The ends were cut back, 5 bases at V and 2 bases at J, with 14 bases in the middle. Germline values: CDR1 MDHEN, CDR2 SYDVKM. The CDR3 sequence is 15 residues long. CDR3 in amino acids: CASSQHTGHTDTQYF. CDR3 DNA: TGTGCCAGCAGTCAACACACAGGTCACACAGATACGCAGTATTTT.

This clone showed up just a few times. J is TRBJ1-6 and V is TRBV2; the D gene is possibly TRBD1 (6 bases). In germline, CDR1 is SNHLY, CDR2 FYNNEI. Trimming shortened V by 11 bases and J by 7 bases, and 18 bases separated the two germline ends. The CDR3 length is 14 residues. The CDR3 nucleotides read TGTGCCTTGCGCAAGACAGGCGCCAATTCACCCCTCCACTTT. Translating gives CALRKTGANSPLHF.

In its sample, this clone was seen a few times. The chain recombines TRBV2 with TRBJ2-5; a possible D gene is TRBD1 (5 bases). V lost 6 bases to trimming and J lost 0 bases, with 8 bases between them. The length of the CDR3 is 13 residues. The V gene's germline CDR1 is SNHLY and CDR2 FYNNEI. Written as DNA, the CDR3 is TGTGCCAGCAGGCCCAGGGACCAAGAGACCCAGTACTTC. It yields the protein CASRPRDQETQYF.

The CDR3 region has the DNA TGTGCCAGCAGCTTTGAAATCGCTGAAGCTTTCTTT. Amino acids: CASSFEIAEAFF. The V gene is TRBV7-2, the J gene TRBJ1-1; no reliable D call. The CDR3 has 12 residues. V shed 3 bases and J shed 6 bases, with 8 bases lying between them. Looked up from germline, CDR1 is SGHTA and CDR2 is FQGNSA.

This rearrangement joins TRBV5-1 to TRBJ2-1; 12 nucleotides align to TRBD1. The V segment lost 0 bases and the J segment 8 bases; nucleotides outside the gene matches: 3. This CDR3 spans 15 amino acids. CDR1 and CDR2 (germline): SGHRS, YFSETQ. The CDR3 sequence: CASSLGDRGLDEQFF. In DNA form, the CDR3 reads TGCGCCAGCAGCTTGGGGGACAGGGGGCTGGATGAGCAGTTCTTC.

This clone was detected only once. This rearrangement joins TRBV29-1 to TRBJ2-7, with 10 positions matching TRBD1. V was pared by 5 bases and J by 4 bases, with 5 bases of the junction left unmatched. Germline loops: CDR1 SQVTM, CDR2 ANQGSEA. The length of the CDR3 is 13 residues. The CDR3 bases are TGCAGCGTTATAGGGGGACAGGGGTACGAGCAGTACTTC. It specifies CSVIGGQGYEQYF.

The chain recombines TRBV5-4 with TRBJ2-7, with D possibly matching TRBD2 (7 bases). V was clipped by 6 bases and J by 4 bases, with 20 bases between them. This CDR3 is built from 15 residues. Germline assignment: CDR1 SGHNT and CDR2 YYREEE (reference sequence). The CDR3 DNA sequence: TGTGCCAGCACCCTAATGGGCGGGGGCCAATACGAGCAGTACTTC. Residues: CASTLMGGGQYEQYF.

This clone was recorded only once. The chain uses TRBV29-1 and TRBJ1-3; no reliable D call. Trimming left V 4 bases short and J 0 bases short, with 7 bases between. This CDR3 is 13 amino acids long. Germline CDR1 and CDR2: SQVTM and ANQGSEA. CDR3 in amino acids: CSVASLSGNTIYF. The CDR3 DNA follows: TGCAGCGTTGCCAGCCTCTCTGGAAACACCATATATTTT.